Presented here are 21 T cell receptor beta chains from one specimen sequenced in a study of regulatory T cells in long-lasting Graves disease. The TCR beta library used iRepertoire HTBI primers with Arm-PCR amplification of CDR3. One entry per CDR3 protein, called by TCRdb with MiXCR from the multiplex PCR reads. The repertoire consists of a few hundred thousand distinct CDR3 sequences, with around 15% occurring once and the leading ten covering about 23%. Time point indicated: newly diagnosed GD, antithyroid drugs for less than 3 months. The TCR library used RNA extracted from PBMCs. The data also belong to a second study, concerning T cells in Graves' hyperthyroidism and ophthalmopathy.

Here the sequenced sample was peripheral blood mononuclear cells (PBMCs), taken at new diagnosis, from a patient treated with antithyroid drugs. These receptors originate from a woman between 18 and 29 years old with Graves disease.

This clonotype was recorded at least ten times. The genes are TRBV29-1 and TRBJ2-3; D remains unclear. The germline gives CDR1 SQVTM, CDR2 ANQGSEA. CDR3 length equals 15 residues. Trimming took off 3 bases at V and 4 bases at J, with 17 bases between the two ends. The CDR3 DNA sequence: TGCAGCGTTGATATGGGCTCCGTTTACGCAGATACGCAGTATTTT. It yields the protein CSVDMGSVYADTQYF.

The sample holds many counts of this clonotype. V usage is TRBV28 and J usage is TRBJ2-2; 11 bases match TRBD2. Germline loops: CDR1 MDHEN, CDR2 SYDVKM. Trimming removed 7 bases from V and 4 bases from J; junction bases left unmatched: 8. This CDR3 comprises 16 residues. The CDR3 DNA sequence: TGTGCCAGCACCACACTAGCGGGAGTACCCACCGGGGAGCTGTTTTTT. It is translated as CASTTLAGVPTGELFF. Based on the CDR3 plus reference TRBV28 and TRBJ2-2, the full variable domain is DVKVTQSSRYLVKRTGEKVFLECVQDMDHENMFWYRQDPGLGLRLIYFSYDVKMKEKGDIPEGYSVSREKKERFSLILESASTNQTSMYLCASTTLAGVPTGELFFGEGSRLTVL.

The chain has TRBV11-1 and TRBJ2-7; D uncertain. V was trimmed by 2 bases and J by 0 bases, leaving 11 bases between them. The CDR3 sequence is 15 residues long. CDR1 and CDR2 from the germline V gene are SGHAT and FQDESV (reference sequence). This CDR3 reads CASSLRSGSSYEQYF. The CDR3 nucleotides are TGTGCCAGCAGCTTACGGTCAGGCAGCTCCTACGAGCAGTACTTC.

This clonotype has a handful of counts. The chain is built from TRBV24-1 and TRBJ2-2, with a weak D call TRBD2 (6 bases). The CDR3 runs to 16 residues. From germline, CDR1 is KGHDR and CDR2 SFDVKD. Trimming removed 8 bases from V and 1 base from J, with 16 bases in between. DNA for the CDR3: TGTGCCACCACTCGAACGGGGGAGGTGAACACCGGGGAGCTGTTTTTT. As protein: CATTRTGEVNTGELFF.

This chain joins TRBV6-4 and TRBJ2-5; 9 bases align to TRBD1. V trimming: 0 bases; J trimming: 4 bases; junction bases outside the gene matches: 3. Germline CDR1 and CDR2: MRHNA and SNTAGT. The CDR3 contains 15 residues. This chain's CDR3 is CASSDSGQGRETQYF. In nucleotides, the CDR3 is TGTGCCAGCAGTGACTCGGGACAGGGAAGAGAGACCCAGTACTTC.

V is TRBV15 and J is TRBJ2-1; TRBD1 or TRBD2 may be the D gene (5 bases each). The germline gives CDR1 LNHNV, CDR2 YYDKDF (reference sequence). The V end lost 0 bases, the J end lost 3 bases, and 18 bases lay between the germline ends. The CDR3 sequence is 18 residues long. The CDR3 nucleotides read TGTGCCACCAGCAGAGATTTTTTTGAGGGACGAAACTACAATGAGCAGTTCTTC. It encodes CATSRDFFEGRNYNEQFF.

This clonotype was counted once. V usage is TRBV6-2 or TRBV6-3 and J usage is TRBJ1-5, with D perhaps matching TRBD1 (5 bases). Per germline, CDR1 MNHEY and CDR2 SVGEGT. Trimming left V 6 bases short and J 5 bases short, with 8 bases between. The CDR3 totals 12 residues. CDR3 sequence reads: CASSWGDQPQHF. CDR3 DNA sequence: TGTGCCAGCAGCTGGGGGGATCAGCCCCAGCATTTT.

This clonotype was picked up many times. The chain is built from TRBV6-2 or TRBV6-3 and TRBJ2-4; tentatively, D is TRBD1 (6 bases). Germline CDR1 is MNHEY and CDR2 is SVGEGT. This CDR3 is built from 12 residues. V was trimmed by 6 bases and J by 8 bases, leaving 11 bases between them. As DNA, the CDR3 is TGTGCCAGCAGCTCACAGGGTTACATTCAGTACTTC. Protein sequence: CASSSQGYIQYF.

This clonotype was counted ten times or more. This rearrangement joins TRBV30 to TRBJ1-2; 7 bases are shared with TRBD1. V was clipped by 2 bases and J by 2 bases; unmatched bases: 2. CDR3 length: 13 amino acids. Germline assignment: CDR1 GTSNPN and CDR2 SVGIG (reference sequence). Here the CDR3 reads CAWSRDSNYGYTF. As DNA, the CDR3 is TGTGCCTGGAGTAGGGACAGCAACTATGGCTACACCTTC.

In this sample, this clonotype turned up many times. The V gene is TRBV7-9, the J gene TRBJ2-1; 10 nucleotides line up with TRBD2. J was trimmed by 7 bases and V by 4 bases; bases with no gene match: 13. The CDR3 has 17 amino acids. Per germline, CDR1 SEHNR and CDR2 FQNEAQ (reference sequence). The CDR3 DNA reads TGTGCCAGCAGCTACGGAAGCCTAGCGGGAGTGGGAAATGAGCAGTTCTTC. Its translation is CASSYGSLAGVGNEQFF. The full variable domain, its missing parts supplied by reference TRBV7-9 and TRBJ2-1, is DTGVSQNPRHKITKRGQNVTFRCDPISEHNRLYWYRQTLGQGPEFLTYFQNEAQLEKSRLLSDRFSAERPKGSFSTLEIQRTEQGDSAMYLCASSYGSLAGVGNEQFFGPGTRLTVL.

This clonotype was seen more than once but under ten times. The chain uses TRBV27 and TRBJ2-7; 9 bases align to TRBD1. The length of the CDR3 is 13 residues. Unmatched junction bases numbered 6, after V lost 8 bases and J lost 4 bases. The V gene's germline CDR1 is MNHEY and CDR2 SMNVEV (reference sequence). CDR3 nucleotide sequence: TGTGCCAGCGGGACAGGGAGTTCGTACGAGCAGTACTTC. This translates into CASGTGSSYEQYF.

V and J are TRBV27 and TRBJ2-7; D is possibly TRBD2 (6 bases). Trimming shortened V by 5 bases and J by 3 bases, and 20 bases separated the two germline ends. The CDR3 length is 16 residues. Germline V gives CDR1 MNHEY, CDR2 SMNVEV (reference sequence). This CDR3 is CASSPFLDGRNYEQYF. The CDR3 DNA reads TGTGCCAGCAGTCCCTTCCTCGACGGGAGAAACTACGAGCAGTACTTC.

The chain is built from TRBV29-1 and TRBJ1-1; 8 nucleotides align to TRBD1. The CDR3 sequence is 12 residues long. V was pared by 7 bases and J by 5 bases, with 6 bases of the junction left unmatched. The V gene's germline CDR1 is SQVTM and CDR2 ANQGSEA. The CDR3 spells CSGATGETEAFF. The CDR3 nucleotides are TGCAGCGGGGCGACAGGGGAGACTGAAGCTTTCTTT.

About this clonotype itself: One base away lies a much larger clone, so this may be a sequencing read error. The gene calls are TRBV11-2 and TRBJ2-1, with D maybe TRBD1 (5 bases). The CDR3 is 17 amino acids. The germline V gene encodes CDR1 SGHAT and CDR2 FQNNGV. The CDR3 sequence is CASSFGWGRSSHNEQFF. The CDR3 bases are TGTGCCAGCAGCTTCGGCTGGGGCCGAAGCTCCCACAATGAGCAGTTCTTC.

The J gene is TRBJ2-1, the V gene TRBV20-1, with D maybe TRBD2 (6 bases). V was shortened by 6 bases and J by 4 bases, with 13 bases between the two germline ends. The CDR3 is made up of 13 amino acids. CDR1 is DFQATT and CDR2 is SNEGSKA in the germline V gene (reference sequence). The CDR3 loop is CSAAPSAYNEQFF. In nucleotides, the CDR3 is TGCAGTGCAGCCCCTAGCGCTTACAATGAGCAGTTCTTC.

This clonotype was seen at least ten times. V is TRBV29-1 and J is TRBJ1-1; 7 positions match TRBD1. The CDR3 extends over 12 amino acids. With 7 bases clipped from V and 1 base from J, the junction kept 3 bases outside the gene matches. Germline CDR1 is SQVTM and CDR2 is ANQGSEA. The CDR3 here is CSAGQTNTEAFF. The CDR3 region has the DNA TGCAGCGCGGGACAGACGAACACTGAAGCTTTCTTT.

The chain carries TRBV11-2 and TRBJ1-1; 8 nucleotides agree with TRBD1. Germline CDR1 reads SGHAT; CDR2 reads FQNNGV. Unmatched junction bases numbered 8, after V lost 4 bases and J lost 10 bases. This CDR3 comprises 13 residues. CDR3 in DNA: TGTGCCAGCAGCTCAAGGGACAGGAATGCAGCTTTCTTT. It specifies CASSSRDRNAAFF.

This clonotype was seen a handful of times. The chain has TRBV19 and TRBJ2-2; D gene unclear. The CDR3 totals 14 residues. The germline CDR1 and CDR2 sequences are LNHDA and SQIVND (reference sequence). Trimming shortened V by 6 bases and J by 2 bases, and 10 bases separated the two germline ends. Here the CDR3 reads CASSPQPNTGELFF. CDR3 bases: TGTGCCAGTAGCCCGCAGCCAAACACCGGGGAGCTGTTTTTT.

In the case of this clonotype: With a far larger clone one base away, a read error is the likely cause. V is TRBV6-5 and J is TRBJ1-5; D unresolved. V lost 4 bases, J lost 3 bases, and 13 bases lay in between. CDR3 length: 15 amino acids. Germline values: CDR1 MNHEY, CDR2 SVGAGI. The CDR3 bases are TGTGCCAGCAGTTTATTCCTCCACATCAATCAGCCCCAGCATTTT. Translating it yields CASSLFLHINQPQHF.

This clonotype was detected ten times or more. This chain links TRBV29-1 with TRBJ1-1; D perhaps matches TRBD1 (5 bases). The ends were cut back, 5 bases at V and 0 bases at J, with 13 bases in the middle. This CDR3 has 14 residues. Germline values: CDR1 SQVTM, CDR2 ANQGSEA. In DNA, the CDR3 is TGCAGCGTTAGTACAGGAAATATGAACACTGAAGCTTTCTTT. This gives the protein CSVSTGNMNTEAFF. Looking up the rest from reference TRBV29-1 and TRBJ1-1 gives the full variable domain: SAVISQKPSRDICQRGTSLTIQCQVDSQVTMMFWYRQQPGQSLTLIATANQGSEATYESGFVIDKFPISRPNLTFSTLTVSNMSPEDSSIYLCSVSTGNMNTEAFFGQGTRLTVV.

This clonotype was detected only a few times. This likely came from a read error, as a far larger clone is one base away. The V and J genes are TRBV28 and TRBJ2-3; D call uncertain. The assigned J gene may be wrong: the sequence end matches TRBJ2-1 better. The CDR3 is 15 residues long. Per germline, CDR1 MDHEN and CDR2 SYDVKM. In nucleotides, the CDR3 is TGTGCCAGCAGCCTAGATGGGGTCGGACGGAATGAGCAGTTCTTC. Protein product: CASSLDGVGRNEQFF.